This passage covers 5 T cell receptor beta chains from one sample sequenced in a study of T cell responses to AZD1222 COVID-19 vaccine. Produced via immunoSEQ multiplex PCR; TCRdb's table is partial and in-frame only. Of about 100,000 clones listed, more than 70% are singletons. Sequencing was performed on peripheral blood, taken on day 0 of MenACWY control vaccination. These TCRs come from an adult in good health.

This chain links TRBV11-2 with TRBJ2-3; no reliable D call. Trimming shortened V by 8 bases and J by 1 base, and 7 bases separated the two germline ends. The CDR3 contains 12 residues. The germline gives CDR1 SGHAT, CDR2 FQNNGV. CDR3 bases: TGTGCCAGCGGAACAGGCACAGATACGCAGTATTTT. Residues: CASGTGTDTQYF.

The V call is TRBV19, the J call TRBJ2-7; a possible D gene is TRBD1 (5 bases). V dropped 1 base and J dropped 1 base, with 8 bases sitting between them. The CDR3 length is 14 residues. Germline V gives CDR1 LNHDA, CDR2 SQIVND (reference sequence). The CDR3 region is CASSIGQSSYEQYF. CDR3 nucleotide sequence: TGTGCCAGTAGTATAGGACAGAGTTCCTACGAGCAGTACTTC.

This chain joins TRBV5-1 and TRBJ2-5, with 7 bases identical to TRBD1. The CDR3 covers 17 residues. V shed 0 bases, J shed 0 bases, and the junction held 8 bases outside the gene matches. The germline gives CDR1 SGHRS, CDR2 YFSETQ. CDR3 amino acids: CASSLVAGTAYQETQYF. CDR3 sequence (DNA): TGCGCCAGCAGCTTGGTTGCCGGGACAGCGTACCAAGAGACCCAGTACTTC.

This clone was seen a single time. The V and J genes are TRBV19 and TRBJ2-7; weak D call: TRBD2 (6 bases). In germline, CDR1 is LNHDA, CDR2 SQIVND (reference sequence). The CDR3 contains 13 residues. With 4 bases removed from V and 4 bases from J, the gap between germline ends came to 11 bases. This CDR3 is CASSTRGLYEQYF. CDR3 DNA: TGTGCCAGTAGTACGCGGGGACTGTACGAGCAGTACTTC. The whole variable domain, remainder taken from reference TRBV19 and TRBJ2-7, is DGGITQSPKYLFRKEGQNVTLSCEQNLNHDAMYWYRQDPGQGLRLIYYSQIVNDFQKGDIAEGYSVSREKKESFPLTVTSAQKNPTAFYLCASSTRGLYEQYFGPGTRLTVT.

CDR3 loop: CASSIQRGSYEQYF. The CDR3 region has the DNA TGTGCCAGTAGTATTCAAAGAGGCTCCTACGAGCAGTACTTC. The chain joins TRBV19 to TRBJ2-7; unclear D gene. The CDR3 consists of 14 residues. Germline V lookup: CDR1 LNHDA, CDR2 SQIVND (reference sequence). Between the trimmed V and J ends, which lost 3 bases and 0 bases, there was a span of 9 bases.